The 4 T cell receptor beta chains below all came from one sample that was sequenced in a study of T cell repertoires in cytomegalovirus infection. TCRdb re-derived calls from the reads in MiXCR, one entry per CDR3 protein. Of about 360,000 distinct CDR3 sequences listed, around 18% are singletons. Material for sequencing was PBMCs. These receptor sequences come from a human donor in good health (CMV status not recorded). Some clones in this sample may be carry-over from other donors' samples.

The CDR3 nucleotides are TGTGCCAGCAGTGAAGGGACAGACTACGAGCAGTACTTC. Translating it yields CASSEGTDYEQYF. The chain has TRBV2 and TRBJ2-7; maybe TRBD1 (6 bases). V was pared by 1 base and J by 3 bases, with 7 bases between. This CDR3 has 13 amino acids. Per the germline V gene, CDR1 is SNHLY and CDR2 is FYNNEI.

The table lists this clonotype with a few counts. The genes are TRBV7-9 and TRBJ1-4, with D uncertain. Germline lookup yields CDR1 SEHNR and CDR2 FQNEAQ (reference sequence). The CDR3 has 13 amino acids. The germline V and J ends were trimmed by 8 bases and 5 bases, with 12 bases remaining between them. CDR3 DNA sequence: TGTGCCAGCCTCCGGGGAAACAATGAAAAACTGTTTTTT. As protein: CASLRGNNEKLFF.

This clonotype occurred a few times. The chain uses TRBV6-6 and TRBJ1-1; perhaps TRBD1 as D (5 bases). The CDR3 has 14 residues. Trimming removed 11 bases from V and 0 bases from J, with 16 bases in between. Per the germline V gene, CDR1 is MNHNY and CDR2 is SVGAGI (reference sequence). CDR3: CAGSPGHVNTEAFF. The CDR3 DNA follows: TGTGCCGGTTCTCCCGGACATGTGAACACTGAAGCTTTCTTT.

This clonotype was counted a few times. The J gene is TRBJ2-3, the V gene TRBV19; 10 positions agree with TRBD2. The V and J ends lost 1 base and 5 bases, in that order; junction bases with no gene match: 6. Per the germline V gene, CDR1 is LNHDA and CDR2 is SQIVND (reference sequence). This CDR3 has 16 amino acids. The CDR3 bases are TGTGCCAGTAGTATAGCAGCGGGGGGGCCTGGAGATACGCAGTATTTT. Its protein product is CASSIAAGGPGDTQYF.